This TCR beta chain was captured in a study of shared clonotypes between healthy human individuals. Repertoires were generated with immunoSEQ multiplex PCR, while TCRdb's copy carries only in-frame clones and drops some. The table shows millions of clones, with 90% to 95% occurring only once. In germline, CDR1 is MNHEY, CDR2 SMNVEV (reference sequence). Trimming shortened V by 5 bases and J by 6 bases, and 14 bases separated the two germline ends. The CDR3 is 13 amino acids. The genes are TRBV27 and TRBJ2-7; D uncertain. The sequence derives from a man aged 18 to 30 in good health. Sequenced input: naive CD4+ T cells sorted from blood. Subset reported: CD45RA+ positively selected. The CDR3 DNA sequence: TGTGCCAGCAGTCGACGGGCCGGGCCCGAGCAGTACTTC. Translation: CASSRRAGPEQYF.